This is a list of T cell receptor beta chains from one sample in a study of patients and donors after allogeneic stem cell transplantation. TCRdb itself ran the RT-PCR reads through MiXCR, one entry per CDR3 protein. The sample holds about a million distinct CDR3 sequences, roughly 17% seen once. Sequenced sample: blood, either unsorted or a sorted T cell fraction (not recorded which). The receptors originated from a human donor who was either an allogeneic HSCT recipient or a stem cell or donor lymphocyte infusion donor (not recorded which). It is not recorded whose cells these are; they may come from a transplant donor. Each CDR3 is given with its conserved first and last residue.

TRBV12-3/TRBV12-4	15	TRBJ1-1	CASTPSGDSAITAFF
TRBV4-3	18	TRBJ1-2	CASSQDGRMRGRMNGYTF
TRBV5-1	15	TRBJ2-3	CASKPGQAYTDTQYF
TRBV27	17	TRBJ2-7	CASSPRVSGTFSYEQYF
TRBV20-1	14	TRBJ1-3	CSASRAISGNTIYF
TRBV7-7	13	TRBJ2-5	CASSSGMQETQYF
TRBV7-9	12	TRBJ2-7	CASSLGATVQYF
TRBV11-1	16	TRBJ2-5	CASSPLVYTYQETQYF
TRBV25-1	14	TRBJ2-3	CASSPWTGEDTQYF
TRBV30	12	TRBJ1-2	CAWSPHRDGYTF
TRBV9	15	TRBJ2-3	CASSGSGTQLDTQYF
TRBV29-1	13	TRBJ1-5	CSARDRDNQPQHF
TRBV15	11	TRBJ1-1	CATSREEVAFF
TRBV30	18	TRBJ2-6	CAWSPLRTGGTGANVLTF
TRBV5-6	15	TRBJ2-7	CASSGGTSFFYEQYF
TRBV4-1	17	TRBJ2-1	CASSQEGLPNPYNEQFF
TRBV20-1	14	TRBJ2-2	CSASSSGRPGELFF
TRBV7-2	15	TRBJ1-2	CASSLASGENYGYTF
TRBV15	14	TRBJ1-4	CATSRVVGDEKLFF
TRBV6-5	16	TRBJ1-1	CASGYLRGGAHTEAFF
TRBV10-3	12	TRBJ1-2	CAVPRDGYGYTF
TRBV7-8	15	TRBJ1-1	CASSTSGGLWTEAFF
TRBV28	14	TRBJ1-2	CASRNPGTNYGYTF
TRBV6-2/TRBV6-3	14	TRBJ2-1	CASRPLGLTIEQFF
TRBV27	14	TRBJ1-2	CASSLLQGATGYTF
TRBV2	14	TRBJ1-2	CASRAGQANYGYTF
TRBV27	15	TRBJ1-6	CASSAMTGVHSPLHF
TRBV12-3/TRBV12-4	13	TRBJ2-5	CASRRRAQETQYF
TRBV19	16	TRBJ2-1	CASSTIAGGPRNEQFF
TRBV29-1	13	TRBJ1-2	CSVAPGQVAGYTF
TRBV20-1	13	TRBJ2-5	CSATTPHVETQYF
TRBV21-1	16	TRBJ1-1	CASSKGQGRVWTEAFF
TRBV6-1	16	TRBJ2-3	CASFPLAYVGSDTQYF
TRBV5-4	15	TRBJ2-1	CASTAGQLNYNEQFF
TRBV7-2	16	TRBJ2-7	CASSLDQKRGGLEQYF
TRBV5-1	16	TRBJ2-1	CASSVQSSGSLNEQFF
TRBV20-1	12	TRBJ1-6	CSAIPYGSPLHF
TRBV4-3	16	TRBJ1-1	CASSQEQIGGKVVAFF
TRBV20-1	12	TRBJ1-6	CSARGRNSPLHF
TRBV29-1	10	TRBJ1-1	CSVGHTEAFF
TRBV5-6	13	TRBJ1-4	CASSLKGLEKLFF
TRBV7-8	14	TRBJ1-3	CASRPGGSGNTIYF
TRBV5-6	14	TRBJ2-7	CASSPRILSYEQYF
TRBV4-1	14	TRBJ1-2	CASSQEKGADGYTF
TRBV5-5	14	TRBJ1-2	CASSLGQGRYGYTF
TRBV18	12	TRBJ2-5	CASSQIEETQYF
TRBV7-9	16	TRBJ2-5	CASSPDGGTRQETQYF
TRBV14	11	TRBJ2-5	CASSQSREQYF
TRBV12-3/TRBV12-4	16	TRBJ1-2	CASSSLRPTANYGYTF
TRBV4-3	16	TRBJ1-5	CASSQESDLSNQPQHF
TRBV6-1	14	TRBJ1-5	CASRPQGAGQPQHF
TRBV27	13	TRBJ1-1	CASSFQTDTEAFF
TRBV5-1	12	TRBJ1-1	CASSLGGVEAFF
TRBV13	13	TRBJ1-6	CASSLGRQWTLHF